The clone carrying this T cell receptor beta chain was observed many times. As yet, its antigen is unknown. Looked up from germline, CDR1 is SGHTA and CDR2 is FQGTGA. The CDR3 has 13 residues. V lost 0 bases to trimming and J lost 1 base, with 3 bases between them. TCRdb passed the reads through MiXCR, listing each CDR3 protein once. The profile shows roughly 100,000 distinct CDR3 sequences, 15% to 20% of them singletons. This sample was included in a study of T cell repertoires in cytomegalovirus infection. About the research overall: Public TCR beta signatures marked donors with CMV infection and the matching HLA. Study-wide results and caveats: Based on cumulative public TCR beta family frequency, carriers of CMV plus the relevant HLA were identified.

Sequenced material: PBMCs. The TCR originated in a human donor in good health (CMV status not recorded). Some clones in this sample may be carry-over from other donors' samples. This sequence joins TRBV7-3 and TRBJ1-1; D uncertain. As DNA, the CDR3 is TGTGCCAGCAGCTTAACGGGGAACACTGAAGCTTTCTTT. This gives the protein CASSLTGNTEAFF.